The 14 T cell receptor beta chains presented below share a single source sample, sequenced in a study of cytomegalovirus exposure and HLA in healthy donors. The PCR was carried out with 60 Vbeta primers and 13 Jbeta primers. The assay was immunoSEQ multiplex PCR, and TCRdb's table has in-frame clones only and misses some. The sample includes 100,000 or so clones, about 83% of them seen just once. The sample taken for sequencing was PBMCs. The receptors shown here come from a female donor in good health and CMV-seropositive.

This clone has more than one count but fewer than ten. The V gene is TRBV5-4, the J gene TRBJ2-2; the D is unclear. Trimming cost V 0 bases and J 9 bases, with 18 bases left between them. The CDR3 sequence is 16 residues long. The germline V gene encodes CDR1 SGHNT and CDR2 YYREEE (reference sequence). CDR3: CASSLEAVQVNRELFF. In nucleotides, the CDR3 is TGTGCCAGCAGCTTGGAAGCCGTTCAGGTGAACAGGGAGCTGTTTTTT.

CDR3 nucleotide sequence: TGTGCCAGCAGCTACAATCTCCTTACAGGGGAGATTGGAAACACCATATATTTT. It specifies CASSYNLLTGEIGNTIYF. The chain is built from TRBV7-2 and TRBJ1-3; 7 nucleotides line up with TRBD1. The CDR3 has 18 amino acids. V shed 4 bases and J 3 bases; nucleotides not matched to a gene: 15. Germline V CDR1 and CDR2: SGHTA, FQGNSA.

The chain joins TRBV9 to TRBJ2-2; 11 bases are a match to TRBD2. The ends lost 7 bases at V and 8 bases at J; junction bases unmatched: 13. Germline CDR1 SGDLS, CDR2 YYNGEE. The CDR3 extends over 16 amino acids. CDR3 nucleotides: TGTGCCAGCGGGTCGGGACTAGCGGAAGGGACTGGGGAGCTGTTTTTT. Translation: CASGSGLAEGTGELFF. The complete variable domain, with remaining parts taken from reference TRBV9 and TRBJ2-2, reads DSGVTQTPKHLITATGQRVTLRCSPRSGDLSVYWYQQSLDQGLQFLIQYYNGEERAKGNILERFSAQQFPDLHSELNLSSLELGDSALYFCASGSGLAEGTGELFFGEGSRLTVL.

The chain has TRBV19 and TRBJ1-1; TRBD1 agrees at 7 bases. The CDR3 length is 14 residues. The V and J ends lost 4 bases and 8 bases, in that order; junction bases with no gene match: 10. Germline V gene data show CDR1 as LNHDA and CDR2 as SQIVND (reference sequence). The DNA for the CDR3 is TGTGCCAGTAGTACCGGGACAGCCTTGTGGGAAGCTTTCTTT. Its translation: CASSTGTALWEAFF.

The rearrangement uses TRBV21-1 and TRBJ2-2; TRBD2, the D gene given by the table, was not confirmed from the DNA. TRBV21-1 is noted as a pseudogene. The CDR3 totals 15 residues. The CDR3, as DNA: TGTGCCAGCAAAAAGGGGCGGGGCGATACCGGGGAGCTGTTTTTT. It encodes CASKKGRGDTGELFF.

V usage is TRBV5-1 and J usage is TRBJ2-7; D is perhaps TRBD1 (5 bases). The ends were cut back, 3 bases at V and 6 bases at J, with 19 bases in the middle. The germline V gene encodes CDR1 SGHRS and CDR2 YFSETQ. The CDR3 runs to 15 residues. In nucleotides, the CDR3 is TGCGCCAGCAGCTGGATCGATGAACAGGTCTCCGAGCAGTACTTC. Amino acid sequence: CASSWIDEQVSEQYF.

The chain carries TRBV9 and TRBJ2-2; 9 bases match TRBD1. J lost 4 bases, V lost 0 bases, and 7 bases had no gene match. The germline gives CDR1 SGDLS, CDR2 YYNGEE. This CDR3 region has 17 residues. CDR3 region: CASSVDTGGSVTGELFF. The CDR3 DNA is TGTGCCAGCAGCGTAGACACAGGGGGCTCCGTCACCGGGGAGCTGTTTTTT.

The rearrangement links TRBV5-1 to TRBJ2-3; TRBD2 might be the D (6 bases). V lost 4 bases to trimming and J lost 5 bases, with 14 bases between them. The CDR3 has 14 amino acids. Germline CDR1 is SGHRS and CDR2 is YFSETQ. In nucleotides, the CDR3 is TGCGCCAGCAGCGAGAGGACTATTGGAGATACGCAGTATTTT. Amino acid sequence: CASSERTIGDTQYF.

The chain uses TRBV5-1 and TRBJ2-1; 15 bases line up with TRBD2. The CDR3 contains 16 residues. The germline gives CDR1 SGHRS, CDR2 YFSETQ. J lost 7 bases, V lost 4 bases, and 6 bases had no gene match. The CDR3 coding sequence is TGCGCCAGCAGCCCCGGTGGGACTAGCGGGGGGAATGAGCAGTTCTTC. Protein: CASSPGGTSGGNEQFF.

The chain employs TRBV29-1 and TRBJ1-1, with TRBD1 as a possible D gene (6 bases). The CDR3 spans 15 residues. V shed 4 bases and J shed 4 bases, with 19 bases lying between them. Looked up from germline, CDR1 is SQVTM and CDR2 is ANQGSEA. The CDR3 reads CSVGQVQGFSTEAFF. In DNA form, the CDR3 reads TGCAGCGTTGGCCAGGTACAGGGTTTTAGCACTGAAGCTTTCTTT.

This chain links TRBV5-8 with TRBJ2-3; perhaps TRBD2 as D (5 bases). In germline, CDR1 is SGHTS, CDR2 YDEGEE. The CDR3 covers 15 residues. The ends were cut back, 4 bases at V and 0 bases at J, with 12 bases in the middle. CDR3 DNA sequence: TGTGCCAGCAGCCCGGGATTTATTAGCACAGATACGCAGTATTTT. The encoded protein is CASSPGFISTDTQYF. The variable domain in full, with the rest retrieved from reference TRBV5-8 and TRBJ2-3, is EAGVTQSPTHLIKTRGQQATLRCSPISGHTSVYWYQQALGLGLQFLLWYDEGEERNRGNFPPRFSGRQFPNYSSELNVNALELEDSALYLCASSPGFISTDTQYFGPGTRLTVL.

This clone was seen just once. V usage is TRBV27 and J usage is TRBJ2-7, with a tentative D call TRBD2 (5 bases). Germline V gives CDR1 MNHEY, CDR2 SMNVEV (reference sequence). The CDR3 length is 13 residues. V lost 6 bases to trimming and J lost 1 base, with 10 bases between them. The CDR3, as DNA: TGTGCCAGCAGGGCTCCGGGATCCTACGAGCAGTACTTC. Its translation is CASRAPGSYEQYF.

The rearrangement uses TRBV28 and TRBJ1-4, with D possibly being TRBD1 (5 bases). Deletions cut 4 bases from V and 0 bases from J, with 15 bases between. CDR1 and CDR2 from the germline V gene are MDHEN and SYDVKM. This CDR3 spans 17 amino acids. CDR3 in DNA: TGTGCCAGCAGTTCCGCGGGGGGTAGGGCAACTAATGAAAAACTGTTTTTT. As protein: CASSSAGGRATNEKLFF.

This clone was picked up a small number of times. J is TRBJ2-6 and V is TRBV2; D is undetermined. The CDR3 is 15 amino acids. CDR1 and CDR2 (germline): SNHLY, FYNNEI. V shed 6 bases and J shed 2 bases, with 11 bases lying between them. The CDR3 DNA reads TGTGCCAGCAGCGAGGTTCGTACTGGGGCCAACGTCCTGACTTTC. It encodes CASSEVRTGANVLTF.